This TCR beta chain came from a study of post-analysis software for immune sequencing data. Broader study findings: By F measure, samples from a shared preparation batch strongly co-clustered. A handful of TRBV segments were significantly more frequent in patients than in controls. TRBV5-6, TRBV5-1 and TRBV20-1 were among these segments.

Tagging with unique molecular identifiers was a feature of the TCR beta cDNA libraries. TCRdb ran MiXCR on the PCR reads and lists one entry per CDR3 protein. This table holds hundreds of thousands of distinct CDR3 sequences, 30% found once. As concerns this clonotype: Its matching antigen is unknown.

The CDR3 sequence is 17 residues long. The V gene's germline CDR1 is SEHNR and CDR2 FQNEAQ (reference sequence). With 2 bases removed from V and 0 bases from J, the gap between germline ends came to 14 bases. This chain links TRBV7-9 with TRBJ2-1; D uncertain. Sequences were obtained from blood. The sequence derives from a girl aged 10 to 17 with multiple sclerosis. The CDR3 reads CASSLRKDGSSYNEQFF. The CDR3 DNA reads as TGTGCCAGCAGCTTAAGGAAGGACGGAAGCTCCTACAATGAGCAGTTCTTC.